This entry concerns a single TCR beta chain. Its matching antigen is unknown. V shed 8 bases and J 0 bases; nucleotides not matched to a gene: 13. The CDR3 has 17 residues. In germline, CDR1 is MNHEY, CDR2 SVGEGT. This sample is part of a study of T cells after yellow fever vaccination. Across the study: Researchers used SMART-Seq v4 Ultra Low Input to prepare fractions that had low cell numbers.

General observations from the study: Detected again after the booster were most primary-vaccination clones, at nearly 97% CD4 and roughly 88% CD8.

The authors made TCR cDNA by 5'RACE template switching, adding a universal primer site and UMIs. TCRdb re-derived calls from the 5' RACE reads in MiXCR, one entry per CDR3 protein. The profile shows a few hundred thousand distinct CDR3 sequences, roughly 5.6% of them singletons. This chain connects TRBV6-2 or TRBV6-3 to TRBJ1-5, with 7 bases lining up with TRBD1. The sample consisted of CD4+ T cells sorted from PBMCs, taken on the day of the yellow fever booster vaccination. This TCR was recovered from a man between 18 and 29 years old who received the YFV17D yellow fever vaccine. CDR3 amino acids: CASGPDRSPYSNQPQHF. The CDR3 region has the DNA TGTGCCAGCGGACCGGACAGGAGTCCTTATAGCAATCAGCCCCAGCATTTT.